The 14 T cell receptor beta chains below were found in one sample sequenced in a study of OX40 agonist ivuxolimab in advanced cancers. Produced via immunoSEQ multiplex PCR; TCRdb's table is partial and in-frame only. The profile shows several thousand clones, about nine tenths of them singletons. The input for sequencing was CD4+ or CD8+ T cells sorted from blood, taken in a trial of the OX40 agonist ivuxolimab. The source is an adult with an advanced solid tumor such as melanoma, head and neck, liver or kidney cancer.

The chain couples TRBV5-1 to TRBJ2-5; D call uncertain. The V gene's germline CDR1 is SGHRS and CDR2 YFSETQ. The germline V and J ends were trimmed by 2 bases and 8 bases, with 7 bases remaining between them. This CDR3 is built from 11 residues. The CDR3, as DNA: TGCGCCAGCAGCTTCCAAGGAACCCAGTACTTC. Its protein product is CASSFQGTQYF.

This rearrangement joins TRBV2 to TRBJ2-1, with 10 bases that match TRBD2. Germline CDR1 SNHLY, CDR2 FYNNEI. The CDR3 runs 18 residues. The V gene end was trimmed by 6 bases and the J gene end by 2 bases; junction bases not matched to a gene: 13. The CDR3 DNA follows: TGTGCCAGCAGGAGGGGCCGGACTAGCGGCTTCCCCTACAATGAGCAGTTCTTC. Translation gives CASRRGRTSGFPYNEQFF.

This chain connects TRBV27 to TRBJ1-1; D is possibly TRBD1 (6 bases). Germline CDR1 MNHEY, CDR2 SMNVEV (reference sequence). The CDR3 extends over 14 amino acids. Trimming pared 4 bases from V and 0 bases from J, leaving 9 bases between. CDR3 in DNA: TGTGCCAGCAGTTCGACAGGATTGAACACTGAAGCTTTCTTT. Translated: CASSSTGLNTEAFF.

CDR3 residues: CTSSQDPPRGGFYTF. In DNA, the CDR3 is TGCACCAGCAGCCAAGACCCCCCTCGGGGGGGCTTCTACACCTTC. V is TRBV1 and J is TRBJ1-2. TRBV1 is labeled a pseudogene. The CDR3 length is 15 residues.

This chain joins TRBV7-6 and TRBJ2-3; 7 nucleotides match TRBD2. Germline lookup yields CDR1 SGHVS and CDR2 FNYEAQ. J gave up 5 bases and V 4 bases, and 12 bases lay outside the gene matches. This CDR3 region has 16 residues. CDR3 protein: CASSSASGGPGDTQYF. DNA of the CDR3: TGTGCCAGCAGCTCTGCTAGCGGAGGGCCGGGAGATACGCAGTATTTT.

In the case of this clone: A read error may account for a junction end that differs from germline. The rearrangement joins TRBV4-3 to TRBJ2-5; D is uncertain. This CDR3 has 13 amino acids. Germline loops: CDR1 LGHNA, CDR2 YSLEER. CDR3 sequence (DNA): TGCGCCAGCAGCCAAGACAGCCAAGAGGCCCAGTACTTC. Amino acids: CASSQDSQEAQYF.

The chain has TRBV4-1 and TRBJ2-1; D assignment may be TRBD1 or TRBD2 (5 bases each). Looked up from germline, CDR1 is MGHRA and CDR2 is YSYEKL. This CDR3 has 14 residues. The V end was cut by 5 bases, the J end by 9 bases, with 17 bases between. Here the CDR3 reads CASSKGTTRGEQFF. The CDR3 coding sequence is TGCGCCAGCAGCAAGGGGACGACGAGAGGTGAGCAGTTCTTC.

The CDR3 DNA sequence: TGTGCCAGCAGTTTAAAGGGTTGGACCGGGGAGCTGTTTTTT. Amino acid sequence: CASSLKGWTGELFF. The chain carries TRBV27 and TRBJ2-2; D remains unclear. In germline, CDR1 is MNHEY, CDR2 SMNVEV (reference sequence). CDR3 length: 14 amino acids. The V gene lost 2 bases and the J gene lost 5 bases, with 9 bases spanning the gap.

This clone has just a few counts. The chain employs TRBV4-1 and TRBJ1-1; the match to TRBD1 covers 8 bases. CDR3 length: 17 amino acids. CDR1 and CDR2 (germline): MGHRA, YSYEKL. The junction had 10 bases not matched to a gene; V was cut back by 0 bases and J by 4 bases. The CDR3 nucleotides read TGCGCCAGCAGCCAAGATCCCCGGGACAGGCGGGTCACTGAAGCTTTCTTT. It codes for CASSQDPRDRRVTEAFF.

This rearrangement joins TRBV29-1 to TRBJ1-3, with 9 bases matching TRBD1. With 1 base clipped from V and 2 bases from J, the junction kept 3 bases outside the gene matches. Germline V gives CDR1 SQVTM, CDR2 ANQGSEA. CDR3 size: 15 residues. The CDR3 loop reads CSVEGGQGPGNTIYF. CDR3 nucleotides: TGCAGCGTTGAAGGGGGACAGGGACCTGGAAACACCATATATTTT.

The CDR3 DNA reads as TGTGCCAGTAGCCGGAAGCCTTTGACAGGAACCAAAAACATTCAGTACTTC. As protein: CASSRKPLTGTKNIQYF. V and J are TRBV19 and TRBJ2-4; TRBD1 is a possible D gene (6 bases). Germline loops: CDR1 LNHDA, CDR2 SQIVND (reference sequence). Trimming stripped 6 bases from V and 2 bases from J, with 20 bases between. The CDR3 totals 17 residues.

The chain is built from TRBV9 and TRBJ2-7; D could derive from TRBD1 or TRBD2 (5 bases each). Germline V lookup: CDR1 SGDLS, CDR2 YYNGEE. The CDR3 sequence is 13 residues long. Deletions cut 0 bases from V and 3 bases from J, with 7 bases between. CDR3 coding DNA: TGTGCCAGCAGCGTAGGGGACGGCTACGAGCAGTACTTC. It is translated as CASSVGDGYEQYF.

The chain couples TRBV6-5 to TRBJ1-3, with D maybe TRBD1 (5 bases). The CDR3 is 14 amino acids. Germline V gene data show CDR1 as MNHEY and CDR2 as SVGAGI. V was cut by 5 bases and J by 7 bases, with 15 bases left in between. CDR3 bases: TGTGCCAGCAGTGAAGAAATCAGGGTTAACACCATATATTTT. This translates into CASSEEIRVNTIYF.

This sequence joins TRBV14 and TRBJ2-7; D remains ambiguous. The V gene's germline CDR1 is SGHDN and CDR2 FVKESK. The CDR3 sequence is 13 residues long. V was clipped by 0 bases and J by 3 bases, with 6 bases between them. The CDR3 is CASSQDSGYEQYF. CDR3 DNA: TGTGCCAGCAGCCAAGATTCAGGCTACGAGCAGTACTTC. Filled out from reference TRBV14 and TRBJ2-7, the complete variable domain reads EAGVTQFPSHSVIEKGQTVTLRCDPISGHDNLYWYRRVMGKEIKFLLHFVKESKQDESGMPNNRFLAERTGGTYSTLKVQPAELEDSGVYFCASSQDSGYEQYFGPGTRLTVT.